The 30 T cell receptor beta chains listed next were all sequenced from one sample in a study of blood T cells in healthy people across ages. It was with a sample-barcoded 5' primer and a J-beta primer mix that a second PCR of roughly 7 to 12 cycles was run. One entry per CDR3 protein results from TCRdb running MiXCR on the 5' RACE reads. The data show roughly 1,500,000 distinct CDR3 sequences, about 40% seen once. Sequenced: blood. The receptors stem from a woman aged 18-29 years in good health.

The CDR3 loop is CSASGPDRVFNEQFF. The DNA of the CDR3 is TGCAGTGCTAGCGGTCCGGACAGGGTATTCAATGAGCAGTTCTTC. The chain links TRBV20-1 to TRBJ2-1; TRBD1 matches at 8 bases. With 3 bases clipped from V and 6 bases from J, the junction kept 10 bases outside the gene matches. The CDR3 is 15 residues long. From germline, CDR1 is DFQATT and CDR2 SNEGSKA (reference sequence).

This clonotype was counted a few times. The J gene is TRBJ2-3, the V gene TRBV10-3; 8 nucleotides agree with TRBD2. Germline trimming cut 2 bases from V and 8 bases from J; bases unmatched to any gene: 12. The CDR3 contains 16 residues. Germline assignment: CDR1 ENHRY and CDR2 SYGVKD. For the CDR3, the DNA is TGTGCCATCAGTGAGATGGCGGGGGGAGGAGGTGGTACGCAGTATTTT. It encodes CAISEMAGGGGGTQYF.

This clonotype showed up just a few times. The V and J genes are TRBV28 and TRBJ1-2; 12 positions match TRBD1. CDR1 is MDHEN and CDR2 is SYDVKM in the germline V gene. The CDR3 contains 18 residues. The trim removed 4 bases at V and 4 bases at J, leaving 13 bases unmatched. The CDR3: CASSSPGTGGATGYGYTF. CDR3 DNA sequence: TGTGCCAGCAGTTCACCCGGGACAGGGGGCGCAACGGGCTATGGCTACACCTTC.

The gene calls are TRBV20-1 and TRBJ2-1; D might be TRBD1 or TRBD2, each matching 6 bases. CDR3 size: 16 residues. V was shortened by 2 bases and J by 5 bases, with 19 bases between the two germline ends. The germline V gene encodes CDR1 DFQATT and CDR2 SNEGSKA (reference sequence). The chain's CDR3 is CSARLMGGRIDNEQFF. The CDR3 region has the DNA TGCAGTGCTAGATTGATGGGGGGCCGAATCGACAATGAGCAGTTCTTC.

This chain links TRBV6-5 with TRBJ1-1; D uncertain. Trimming removed 2 bases from V and 1 base from J, with 8 bases in between. Germline lookup yields CDR1 MNHEY and CDR2 SVGAGI. The CDR3 consists of 14 residues. Here the CDR3 DNA reads TGTGCCAGCAGTTACGGTCGACAGAACACTGAAGCTTTCTTT. It specifies CASSYGRQNTEAFF.

V and J are TRBV12-3 or TRBV12-4 and TRBJ1-4, with 9 bases that match TRBD1. With 8 bases clipped from V and 7 bases from J, the junction kept 5 bases outside the gene matches. The CDR3 has 13 amino acids. The CDR3 here is CASGDREGEKLFF. In DNA, the CDR3 is TGTGCCAGCGGGGACAGGGAGGGTGAAAAACTGTTTTTT.

J is TRBJ2-3 and V is TRBV27; 8 bases line up with TRBD1. The V and J ends lost 4 bases and 2 bases, in that order; junction bases with no gene match: 5. This CDR3 contains 15 residues. Germline V lookup: CDR1 MNHEY, CDR2 SMNVEV (reference sequence). CDR3 nucleotides: TGTGCCAGCAGTTCGTTCAGGGGGCCCACAGATACGCAGTATTTT. It translates to CASSSFRGPTDTQYF.

This clonotype is a singleton in its sample. The chain has TRBV6-1 and TRBJ1-2, with 7 bases matching TRBD1. This CDR3 comprises 16 residues. V shed 2 bases, J shed 2 bases, and the junction held 8 bases outside the gene matches. CDR1 and CDR2 (germline): MNHNS, SASEGT. CDR3 nucleotide sequence: TGTGCCAGCAGTGAAAGAGACAGGGCCCTCAACTATGGCTACACCTTC. Protein product: CASSERDRALNYGYTF.

Remarks on this clonotype: One end of the junction varies from germline; a read error may be responsible. The chain combines TRBV12-3 or TRBV12-4 with TRBJ1-4, with TRBD1 matching over 9 bases. This CDR3 has 15 residues. The CDR3 DNA is TGTGCTAGCAGGGAACCGGGACAGGGTACTGAAAAACTGTTTTTT. It translates to CASREPGQGTEKLFF.

The gene calls are TRBV28 and TRBJ2-7; either TRBD1 or TRBD2 may supply D (5 bases each). CDR3 size: 14 residues. Trimming cost V 5 bases and J 2 bases, with 13 bases left between them. Germline-derived CDR1 and CDR2 are MDHEN and SYDVKM. DNA for the CDR3: TGTGCCAGCAGTAAGTGGGACCGTCCCTACGAGCAGTACTTC. As protein: CASSKWDRPYEQYF. Looking up the rest from reference TRBV28 and TRBJ2-7 gives the full variable domain: DVKVTQSSRYLVKRTGEKVFLECVQDMDHENMFWYRQDPGLGLRLIYFSYDVKMKEKGDIPEGYSVSREKKERFSLILESASTNQTSMYLCASSKWDRPYEQYFGPGTRLTVT.

This clonotype was detected ten times or more. V and J are TRBV20-1 and TRBJ2-7, with D perhaps given as TRBD1 or TRBD2 (7 bases each). Germline V gene lookup returns CDR1 DFQATT and CDR2 SNEGSKA (reference sequence). Between the trimmed V and J ends, which lost 3 bases and 2 bases, there was a span of 14 bases. There are 14 residues in the CDR3. The CDR3 loop is CSARTTGTTYEQYF. Here the CDR3 DNA reads TGCAGTGCTAGGACGACAGGGACTACCTACGAGCAGTACTTC.

The chain has TRBV6-1 and TRBJ2-6, with a tentative D call TRBD1 (5 bases). The germline V gene encodes CDR1 MNHNS and CDR2 SASEGT. This CDR3 comprises 18 residues. The V and J ends lost 2 bases and 0 bases respectively, with 14 bases between them. CDR3 coding DNA: TGTGCCAGCAGTGAAAACTCGGCAGGGATCTCTGGGGCCAACGTCCTGACTTTC. Its translation: CASSENSAGISGANVLTF.

This clonotype has a handful of counts. The genes are TRBV7-9 and TRBJ2-3, with unresolved D. This CDR3 contains 14 residues. The V end lost 4 bases, the J end lost 4 bases, and 12 bases lay between the germline ends. Germline CDR1 SEHNR, CDR2 FQNEAQ (reference sequence). The CDR3 DNA reads TGTGCCAGCAGCTCCGGATCCACATCAGATACGCAGTATTTT. Residues: CASSSGSTSDTQYF.

This chain joins TRBV15 and TRBJ1-1, with no clear D. The germline gives CDR1 LNHNV, CDR2 YYDKDF (reference sequence). The CDR3 has 13 residues. V lost 1 base and J lost 8, with 11 bases in between. The CDR3 loop is CATSRGPGSEAFF. The CDR3 nucleotides are TGTGCCACCAGCAGAGGCCCAGGTTCAGAAGCTTTCTTT. The complete variable domain, with remaining parts taken from reference TRBV15 and TRBJ1-1, reads DAMVIQNPRYQVTQFGKPVTLSCSQTLNHNVMYWYQQKSSQAPKLLFHYYDKDFNNEADTPDNFQSRRPNTSFCFLDIRSPGLGDTAMYLCATSRGPGSEAFFGQGTRLTVV.

This clonotype was seen a handful of times. V and J are TRBV7-9 and TRBJ2-1; D remains ambiguous. The CDR3 loop spans 15 amino acids. Germline CDR1 is SEHNR and CDR2 is FQNEAQ (reference sequence). Deletions cut 3 bases from V and 4 bases from J, with 13 bases between. The CDR3 DNA sequence: TGTGCCAGCAGCTTTGAAGATCCAAGTTACAATGAGCAGTTCTTC. This sequence encodes CASSFEDPSYNEQFF.

This chain uses TRBV5-6 with TRBJ2-1; tentative D call: TRBD2 (7 bases). The CDR3 sequence is 15 residues long. The V end was cut by 4 bases, the J end by 5 bases, with 16 bases between. Germline CDR1 and CDR2: SGHDT and YYEEEE. The CDR3 is CASSPGGRSDNEQFF. CDR3 nucleotide sequence: TGTGCCAGCAGCCCGGGGGGCCGATCGGACAATGAGCAGTTCTTC.

This clonotype was counted a few times. CDR3: CASSQDLVSVLDEQFF. In DNA, the CDR3 is TGTGCCAGCAGCCAAGATCTAGTTTCAGTGTTAGATGAGCAGTTCTTC. J is TRBJ2-1 and V is TRBV3-1, with unresolved D. The CDR3 sequence is 16 residues long. The germline gives CDR1 LGHDT, CDR2 YNNKEL (reference sequence). Trimming left V 0 bases short and J 8 bases short, with 17 bases between.

This clonotype was counted only a few times. The chain recombines TRBV20-1 with TRBJ2-3; D ambiguous. CDR1 is DFQATT and CDR2 is SNEGSKA in the germline V gene (reference sequence). There are 15 residues in the CDR3. Between the trimmed V and J ends, which lost 6 bases and 1 base, there was a span of 17 bases. DNA for the CDR3: TGCAGTGCCCCGACGCCTTTCCTCGGCACAGATACGCAGTATTTT. It specifies CSAPTPFLGTDTQYF.

This clonotype was recorded at least ten times. V is TRBV10-3 and J is TRBJ2-5; 7 nucleotides align to TRBD2. The J segment lost 3 bases and the V segment lost 0 bases, leaving 4 bases of the junction unmatched. CDR3 length: 15 amino acids. Per germline, CDR1 ENHRY and CDR2 SYGVKD. The CDR3 sequence is CAISESRGTKETQYF. CDR3 nucleotides: TGTGCCATCAGTGAGTCCCGGGGGACTAAAGAGACCCAGTACTTC.

A note on this clonotype: Mismatch with germline at one junction end may stem from a read error. This chain links TRBV28 with TRBJ2-1; TRBD2 matches 8 bases. CDR1 is MDHEN and CDR2 is SYDVKM in the germline V gene. The CDR3 has 13 residues. CDR3 sequence (DNA): TGTGCCAGCAGTTTCACTAGCGGCAATGGGCAGTTCTTC. It encodes CASSFTSGNGQFF.

This sequence joins TRBV24-1 and TRBJ2-1; the D gene is possibly TRBD2 (5 bases). The end of the DNA fits TRBJ2-7 better, so the J call may be wrong. The germline V gene has CDR1 KGHDR and CDR2 SFDVKD. There are 17 residues in the CDR3. This CDR3 reads CATSDSRPLRAYNEQYF. The CDR3 nucleotides are TGTGCCACCAGTGATTCGAGACCTTTGAGGGCCTACAATGAGCAGTACTTC.

Notes on this clonotype: At one end, the junction sequence differs from germline, possibly due to a read error. This CDR3 is CSAIAGQGYSKQPQHF. The CDR3 DNA sequence: TGCAGTGCTATAGCTGGACAGGGTTATAGCAAACAGCCCCAGCATTTT. The rearrangement links TRBV20-1 to TRBJ1-5; 8 bases are shared with TRBD1. This CDR3 has 16 amino acids. Germline-derived CDR1 and CDR2 are DFQATT and SNEGSKA (reference sequence).

V usage is TRBV6-1 and J usage is TRBJ2-1, with D possibly being TRBD2 (5 bases). Trimming removed 3 bases from V and 7 bases from J, with 19 bases in between. The CDR3 runs to 16 residues. The germline gives CDR1 MNHNS, CDR2 SASEGT. CDR3 sequence reads: CASSDFGKQIANEQFF. The CDR3 DNA is TGTGCCAGCAGTGACTTCGGGAAACAGATTGCAAATGAGCAGTTCTTC.

In this sample, this clonotype turned up a few times. The chain uses TRBV9 and TRBJ2-1; 13 nucleotides line up with TRBD2. The junction had 9 bases not matched to a gene; V was cut back by 3 bases and J by 9 bases. From germline, CDR1 is SGDLS and CDR2 YYNGEE. The CDR3 is 16 amino acids. CDR3 amino acids: CASSEPGLAGVGEQFF. The CDR3 DNA follows: TGTGCCAGCAGCGAACCCGGACTAGCGGGAGTTGGTGAGCAGTTCTTC.

The rearrangement links TRBV9 to TRBJ2-3, with D unclear. Germline V gene lookup returns CDR1 SGDLS and CDR2 YYNGEE. Deletions cut 0 bases from V and 0 bases from J, with 23 bases between. The CDR3 covers 20 residues. For the CDR3, the DNA is TGTGCCAGCAGCGTAGCGGGCTACCACCAAACCCCTTCTAGCACAGATACGCAGTATTTT. Amino acid sequence: CASSVAGYHQTPSSTDTQYF.

Details on this clonotype: Sequence at one end of the junction differs from germline and may be a read error. This chain links TRBV7-2 with TRBJ1-1, with D possibly TRBD1 on 6 matching bases. This CDR3 region has 16 residues. CDR1 is SGHTA, CDR2 FQGNSA, per germline. For the CDR3, the DNA is TGTGCCAGCAGCTTAGAGGCAGGGGTCATGAACACTGGAGCTTTCTTT. Protein sequence: CASSLEAGVMNTGAFF.

The chain is built from TRBV2 and TRBJ2-4; D is undetermined. V gave up 0 bases and J gave up 2 bases, with 14 bases separating them. The CDR3 spans 17 residues. Germline CDR1 SNHLY, CDR2 FYNNEI. Here the CDR3 DNA reads TGTGCCAGCAGTGAAGCAGGGTCCAAGGACCCCAAAAACATTCAGTACTTC. This gives the protein CASSEAGSKDPKNIQYF. Variable domain in full (rest from reference TRBV2 and TRBJ2-4): EPEVTQTPSHQVTQMGQEVILRCVPISNHLYFYWYRQILGQKVEFLVSFYNNEISEKSEIFDDQFSVERPDGSNFTLKIRSTKLEDSAMYFCASSEAGSKDPKNIQYFGAGTRLSVL.

This clonotype was recorded a few times. The rearrangement uses TRBV20-1 and TRBJ2-2, with TRBD1 identical over 7 bases. There are 14 residues in the CDR3. Germline V gene data show CDR1 as DFQATT and CDR2 as SNEGSKA (reference sequence). V dropped 5 bases and J dropped 6; count of bases not matched to a gene: 9. As DNA, the CDR3 is TGCAGTGCTTCCCGTCGACAGGGCCCCGGGGAGCTGTTTTTT. This gives the protein CSASRRQGPGELFF.

The chain is built from TRBV15 and TRBJ1-2, with D unresolved. V gave up 0 bases and J gave up 8 bases, with 16 bases separating them. In germline, CDR1 is LNHNV, CDR2 YYDKDF (reference sequence). The CDR3 is 15 amino acids. The DNA of the CDR3 is TGTGCCACCAGCAGAGATGCGGGTCCGGATGGAGGCTACACCTTC. As protein: CATSRDAGPDGGYTF.

The chain uses TRBV5-1 and TRBJ1-2, with D perhaps TRBD1 (5 bases). V lost 4 bases, J lost 2 bases, and 18 bases lay in between. This CDR3 has 16 residues. CDR1 and CDR2 (germline): SGHRS, YFSETQ. The CDR3 sequence is CASSPAGRDRNYGYTF. The CDR3 DNA follows: TGCGCCAGCAGCCCGGCCGGCAGGGACCGGAACTATGGCTACACCTTC.